These 26 T cell receptor beta chains originate from one sample sequenced in a study of blood T cell repertoires in COVID-19. Method: immunoSEQ multiplex PCR; TCRdb's copy keeps in-frame clones and lacks some. This sample has some 530,000 clones, with more than 85% found just once. Sequencing was performed on PBMCs or T cells enriched from blood (not recorded which). Receptors originate from a woman aged 55-70 years who had recovered from COVID-19.

The rearrangement uses TRBV5-1 and TRBJ1-3, with TRBD1 identical over 8 bases. In germline, CDR1 is SGHRS, CDR2 YFSETQ. V lost 4 bases, J lost 1 base, and 10 bases stayed unmatched. This CDR3 comprises 17 residues. This CDR3 reads CASSGVLDRASGNTIYF. DNA for the CDR3: TGCGCCAGCAGCGGAGTCCTGGACAGGGCATCTGGAAACACCATATATTTT.

This clone was seen many times. The chain couples TRBV2 to TRBJ2-3; 10 bases map to TRBD2. This CDR3 contains 15 residues. CDR1 SNHLY and CDR2 FYNNEI come from the germline V gene. Unmatched junction bases numbered 4, after V lost 5 bases and J lost 2 bases. CDR3 in DNA: TGTGCCAGCAGTCAACTAGCGGGGCCCACAGATACGCAGTATTTT. Translation: CASSQLAGPTDTQYF.

The chain is built from TRBV6-4 and TRBJ2-5; a possible D gene is TRBD2 (6 bases). The CDR3 contains 17 residues. CDR1 MRHNA and CDR2 SNTAGT come from the germline V gene. Trimming took off 0 bases at V and 5 bases at J, with 19 bases between the two ends. The CDR3 region is CASSDSPDYLFHETQYF. CDR3 DNA: TGTGCCAGCAGTGACTCGCCGGACTACCTGTTTCACGAGACCCAGTACTTC.

The chain recombines TRBV30 with TRBJ1-2; TRBD1 matches 7 bases. This CDR3 contains 14 residues. Trimming cost V 1 base and J 6 bases; bases outside gene matches: 8. CDR1 and CDR2 from the germline V gene are GTSNPN and SVGIG (reference sequence). CDR3 loop: CAWSGVGQKNGYTF. In DNA form, the CDR3 reads TGTGCCTGGAGTGGGGTGGGACAGAAAAATGGCTACACCTTC.

J is TRBJ2-1 and V is TRBV3-1 (or the pseudogene TRBV3-2); D is unresolved. V was trimmed by 2 bases and J by 0 bases, leaving 11 bases between them. CDR3 length: 16 amino acids. Germline CDR1 and CDR2: LGHDT and YNNKEL (reference sequence). The CDR3: CASSQPVRSSYNEQFF. For the CDR3, the DNA is TGTGCCAGCAGCCAACCCGTTAGAAGCTCCTACAATGAGCAGTTCTTC.

The chain combines TRBV19 with TRBJ2-6, with a possible D match to TRBD2 (5 bases). V was shortened by 11 bases and J by 2 bases, with 13 bases between the two germline ends. The CDR3 length is 14 residues. In germline, CDR1 is LNHDA, CDR2 SQIVND (reference sequence). CDR3 bases: TGTGCCCCGAGCCGGGGAGCTGGGGCCAACGTCCTGACTTTC. It translates to CAPSRGAGANVLTF.

This clone was detected only once. In the same sample, other DNA sequences code for this CDR3. The V gene is TRBV18, the J gene TRBJ1-4; 8 bases fit TRBD1. Germline loops: CDR1 KGHSH, CDR2 LQKENI. The CDR3 extends over 14 amino acids. V lost 3 bases to trimming and J lost 7 bases; unmatched junction nucleotides: 4. CDR3 amino acids: CASSPGQGREKLFF. The CDR3, as DNA: TGTGCCAGCTCACCCGGACAGGGTCGTGAAAAACTGTTTTTT.

The gene calls are TRBV5-1 and TRBJ2-5, with D possibly TRBD2 on 6 matching bases. In germline, CDR1 is SGHRS, CDR2 YFSETQ. V shed 4 bases and J shed 3 bases, with 13 bases lying between them. The CDR3 runs 14 residues. In nucleotides, the CDR3 is TGCGCCAGCAGCCTCCTTAGCGGTGAAGAGACCCAGTACTTC. As protein: CASSLLSGEETQYF. Full variable domain (missing parts from reference TRBV5-1 and TRBJ2-5): KAGVTQTPRYLIKTRGQQVTLSCSPISGHRSVSWYQQTPGQGLQFLFEYFSETQRNKGNFPGRFSGRQFSNSRSEMNVSTLELGDSALYLCASSLLSGEETQYFGPGTRLLVL.

This chain connects TRBV3-1 (or the pseudogene TRBV3-2) to TRBJ1-2; no reliable D call. The CDR3 loop spans 12 amino acids. Germline V gives CDR1 LGHDT, CDR2 YNNKEL (reference sequence). V was cut by 1 base and J by 9 bases, with 9 bases left in between. The chain's CDR3 is CASSQGHGSYTF. The DNA for the CDR3 is TGTGCCAGCAGCCAAGGGCACGGGAGCTACACCTTC.

This clone was detected only a few times. The genes are TRBV7-8 and TRBJ1-1; 7 bases are a match to TRBD1. The CDR3 totals 16 residues. The V gene end was trimmed by 4 bases and the J gene end by 0 bases; junction bases not matched to a gene: 8. Germline CDR1 SGHVS, CDR2 FQNEAQ. The CDR3 DNA reads as TGTGCCAGCAGCTGGGATGGACAGGATATGAACACTGAAGCTTTCTTT. It encodes CASSWDGQDMNTEAFF. The whole variable domain, filled in from reference TRBV7-8 and TRBJ1-1, reads GAGVSQSPRYKVAKRGQDVALRCDPISGHVSLFWYQQALGQGPEFLTYFQNEAQLDKSGLPSDRFFAERPEGSVSTLKIQRTQQEDSAVYLCASSWDGQDMNTEAFFGQGTRLTVV.

This chain links TRBV5-6 with TRBJ1-6; D is unresolved. V lost 4 bases, J lost 0 bases, and 14 bases lay in between. In germline, CDR1 is SGHDT, CDR2 YYEEEE. This CDR3 region has 17 residues. DNA of the CDR3: TGTGCCAGCAGCCCCAGAGGAGGGAGCTCCTATAATTCACCCCTCCACTTT. The encoded protein is CASSPRGGSSYNSPLHF. The full variable domain, its missing parts supplied by reference TRBV5-6 and TRBJ1-6, is DAGVTQSPTHLIKTRGQQVTLRCSPKSGHDTVSWYQQALGQGPQFIFQYYEEEERQRGNFPDRFSGHQFPNYSSELNVNALLLGDSALYLCASSPRGGSSYNSPLHFGNGTRLTVT.

The J gene is TRBJ2-2, the V gene TRBV5-1; possibly TRBD1 for D (5 bases). Germline V lookup: CDR1 SGHRS, CDR2 YFSETQ. The length of the CDR3 is 16 residues. Trimming cost V 3 bases and J 6 bases, with 18 bases left between them. In nucleotides, the CDR3 is TGCGCCAGCAGCTCCCATCAGGGCACCCCCGCCGGGGAGCTGTTTTTT. Translated, it gives CASSSHQGTPAGELFF.

The chain is built from TRBV2 and TRBJ1-1; D is unresolved. V gave up 4 bases and J gave up 5 bases, with 11 bases separating them. CDR3 length: 13 residues. Germline assignment: CDR1 SNHLY and CDR2 FYNNEI. CDR3 in DNA: TGTGCCAGCAGTGGAGGTCGTGGGACTGAAGCTTTCTTT. Translating gives CASSGGRGTEAFF.

This chain connects TRBV27 to TRBJ2-3; the match to TRBD2 covers 15 bases. V was clipped by 5 bases and J by 2 bases; unmatched bases: 8. The V gene's germline CDR1 is MNHEY and CDR2 SMNVEV (reference sequence). The CDR3 has 18 residues. In DNA, the CDR3 is TGTGCCAGCAGTATAGGACTAGCGGGGGGGCCCCTCACAGATACGCAGTATTTT. It specifies CASSIGLAGGPLTDTQYF.

The J gene is TRBJ1-2, the V gene TRBV6-5; no firm D call. V dropped 5 bases and J dropped 0 bases, with 13 bases sitting between them. CDR1 and CDR2 (germline): MNHEY, SVGAGI. The CDR3 is 15 amino acids. The CDR3 reads CASSLNREPNYGYTF. In DNA form, the CDR3 reads TGTGCCAGCAGTCTGAACCGGGAGCCTAACTATGGCTACACCTTC.

V gene TRBV24-1 combines with J gene TRBJ2-1; 9 bases map to TRBD1. J was trimmed by 7 bases and V by 10 bases; bases with no gene match: 10. The CDR3 spans 14 residues. In germline, CDR1 is KGHDR, CDR2 SFDVKD. The CDR3 bases are TGTGCCACTGGGGGACAGGGAGTTGGGAATGAGCAGTTCTTC. This encodes CATGGQGVGNEQFF.

The V gene is TRBV5-1, the J gene TRBJ1-3, with 8 bases identical to TRBD1. Germline CDR1 and CDR2: SGHRS and YFSETQ. V was pared by 1 base and J by 4 bases, with 7 bases of the junction left unmatched. This CDR3 region has 16 residues. The CDR3: CASSLTPGTGGNTIYF. The DNA of the CDR3 is TGCGCCAGCAGCTTGACCCCCGGGACAGGCGGAAACACCATATATTTT.

This clone showed up just once. The sample contains more than one DNA sequence encoding this CDR3. The rearrangement links TRBV24-1 to TRBJ1-5, with D unclear. V lost 4 bases and J 1 base, leaving 7 bases between the germline ends. Germline V CDR1 and CDR2: KGHDR, SFDVKD. This CDR3 spans 14 amino acids. CDR3 sequence reads: CATSDPRSNQPQHF. CDR3 bases: TGTGCCACCAGTGACCCCAGGAGCAATCAGCCCCAGCATTTT.

The chain carries TRBV29-1 and TRBJ1-2; D unclear. CDR1 is SQVTM, CDR2 ANQGSEA, per germline. Trimming took 7 bases from V and 4 from J, leaving 16 bases between them. This CDR3 spans 13 amino acids. CDR3 in DNA: TGCAGCGCCGGAACCGGGGTAGGCTATGGCTACACCTTC. This encodes CSAGTGVGYGYTF.

This clone was found once. The chain has TRBV10-1 and TRBJ1-1; 7 bases are shared with TRBD1. Germline V gene lookup returns CDR1 WNHNN and CDR2 SYGVQD (reference sequence). The CDR3 is 14 residues long. Losses at the gene ends were 1 base for V and 7 bases for J; bases not matched to a gene: 6. CDR3 sequence reads: CASSELGTEGEAFF. DNA of the CDR3: TGCGCCAGCAGTGAGTTGGGGACAGAGGGTGAAGCTTTCTTT.

This clone occurred once. V usage is TRBV5-6 and J usage is TRBJ2-1, with TRBD1 matching 9 bases. Germline V gene data show CDR1 as SGHDT and CDR2 as YYEEEE. Losses at the gene ends were 3 bases for V and 4 bases for J; bases not matched to a gene: 5. This CDR3 comprises 15 residues. The CDR3 loop is CASSSGTGLYNEQFF. The CDR3, as DNA: TGTGCCAGCAGCTCCGGGACAGGGTTATACAATGAGCAGTTCTTC.

This CDR3 is CAISGMTGEIDYGYTF. CDR3 DNA: TGTGCCATCAGTGGTATGACAGGGGAGATTGACTATGGCTACACCTTC. This chain joins TRBV10-3 and TRBJ1-2; 8 nucleotides match TRBD1. V lost 4 bases and J lost 3; bases outside the gene matches: 10. The CDR3 runs 16 residues. In germline, CDR1 is ENHRY, CDR2 SYGVKD.

This chain links TRBV3-1 (or the pseudogene TRBV3-2) with TRBJ1-2, with 7 bases matching TRBD1. After removal of 6 bases from V and 4 bases from J, the junction contained 5 bases not matched to a gene. The CDR3 loop spans 13 amino acids. Looked up from germline, CDR1 is LGHDT and CDR2 is YNNKEL (reference sequence). CDR3 DNA: TGTGCCAGCAGACCGACAGGGTTCTATGGCTACACCTTC. It specifies CASRPTGFYGYTF.

This sequence joins TRBV5-1 and TRBJ2-5, with a tentative D call TRBD1 (7 bases). The CDR3 extends over 15 amino acids. Deletions cut 1 base from V and 3 bases from J, with 13 bases between. Germline CDR1 and CDR2: SGHRS and YFSETQ. The CDR3 DNA sequence: TGCGCCAGCAGCTTGTTAGGCAGGGGGGAAGAGACCCAGTACTTC. It is translated as CASSLLGRGEETQYF.

J is TRBJ1-2 and V is TRBV2; TRBD1 might be the D (5 bases). CDR1 is SNHLY and CDR2 is FYNNEI in the germline V gene. This CDR3 has 13 amino acids. V shed 10 bases and J shed 4 bases, with 16 bases lying between them. The CDR3 region has the DNA TGTGCCACTAAGATCAGGGATCCCTATGGCTACACCTTC. Protein: CATKIRDPYGYTF. Full variable domain (outside the CDR3, taken from reference TRBV2 and TRBJ1-2): EPEVTQTPSHQVTQMGQEVILRCVPISNHLYFYWYRQILGQKVEFLVSFYNNEISEKSEIFDDQFSVERPDGSNFTLKIRSTKLEDSAMYFCATKIRDPYGYTFGSGTRLTVV.

This chain joins TRBV6-1 and TRBJ2-7; D not resolved. CDR1 and CDR2 (germline): MNHNS, SASEGT. Trimming cost V 1 base and J 2 bases, with 9 bases left between them. This CDR3 contains 14 residues. CDR3 coding DNA: TGTGCCAGCAGTGAAGTCAGGCCGCCCTACGAGCAGTACGTC. It encodes CASSEVRPPYEQYV.